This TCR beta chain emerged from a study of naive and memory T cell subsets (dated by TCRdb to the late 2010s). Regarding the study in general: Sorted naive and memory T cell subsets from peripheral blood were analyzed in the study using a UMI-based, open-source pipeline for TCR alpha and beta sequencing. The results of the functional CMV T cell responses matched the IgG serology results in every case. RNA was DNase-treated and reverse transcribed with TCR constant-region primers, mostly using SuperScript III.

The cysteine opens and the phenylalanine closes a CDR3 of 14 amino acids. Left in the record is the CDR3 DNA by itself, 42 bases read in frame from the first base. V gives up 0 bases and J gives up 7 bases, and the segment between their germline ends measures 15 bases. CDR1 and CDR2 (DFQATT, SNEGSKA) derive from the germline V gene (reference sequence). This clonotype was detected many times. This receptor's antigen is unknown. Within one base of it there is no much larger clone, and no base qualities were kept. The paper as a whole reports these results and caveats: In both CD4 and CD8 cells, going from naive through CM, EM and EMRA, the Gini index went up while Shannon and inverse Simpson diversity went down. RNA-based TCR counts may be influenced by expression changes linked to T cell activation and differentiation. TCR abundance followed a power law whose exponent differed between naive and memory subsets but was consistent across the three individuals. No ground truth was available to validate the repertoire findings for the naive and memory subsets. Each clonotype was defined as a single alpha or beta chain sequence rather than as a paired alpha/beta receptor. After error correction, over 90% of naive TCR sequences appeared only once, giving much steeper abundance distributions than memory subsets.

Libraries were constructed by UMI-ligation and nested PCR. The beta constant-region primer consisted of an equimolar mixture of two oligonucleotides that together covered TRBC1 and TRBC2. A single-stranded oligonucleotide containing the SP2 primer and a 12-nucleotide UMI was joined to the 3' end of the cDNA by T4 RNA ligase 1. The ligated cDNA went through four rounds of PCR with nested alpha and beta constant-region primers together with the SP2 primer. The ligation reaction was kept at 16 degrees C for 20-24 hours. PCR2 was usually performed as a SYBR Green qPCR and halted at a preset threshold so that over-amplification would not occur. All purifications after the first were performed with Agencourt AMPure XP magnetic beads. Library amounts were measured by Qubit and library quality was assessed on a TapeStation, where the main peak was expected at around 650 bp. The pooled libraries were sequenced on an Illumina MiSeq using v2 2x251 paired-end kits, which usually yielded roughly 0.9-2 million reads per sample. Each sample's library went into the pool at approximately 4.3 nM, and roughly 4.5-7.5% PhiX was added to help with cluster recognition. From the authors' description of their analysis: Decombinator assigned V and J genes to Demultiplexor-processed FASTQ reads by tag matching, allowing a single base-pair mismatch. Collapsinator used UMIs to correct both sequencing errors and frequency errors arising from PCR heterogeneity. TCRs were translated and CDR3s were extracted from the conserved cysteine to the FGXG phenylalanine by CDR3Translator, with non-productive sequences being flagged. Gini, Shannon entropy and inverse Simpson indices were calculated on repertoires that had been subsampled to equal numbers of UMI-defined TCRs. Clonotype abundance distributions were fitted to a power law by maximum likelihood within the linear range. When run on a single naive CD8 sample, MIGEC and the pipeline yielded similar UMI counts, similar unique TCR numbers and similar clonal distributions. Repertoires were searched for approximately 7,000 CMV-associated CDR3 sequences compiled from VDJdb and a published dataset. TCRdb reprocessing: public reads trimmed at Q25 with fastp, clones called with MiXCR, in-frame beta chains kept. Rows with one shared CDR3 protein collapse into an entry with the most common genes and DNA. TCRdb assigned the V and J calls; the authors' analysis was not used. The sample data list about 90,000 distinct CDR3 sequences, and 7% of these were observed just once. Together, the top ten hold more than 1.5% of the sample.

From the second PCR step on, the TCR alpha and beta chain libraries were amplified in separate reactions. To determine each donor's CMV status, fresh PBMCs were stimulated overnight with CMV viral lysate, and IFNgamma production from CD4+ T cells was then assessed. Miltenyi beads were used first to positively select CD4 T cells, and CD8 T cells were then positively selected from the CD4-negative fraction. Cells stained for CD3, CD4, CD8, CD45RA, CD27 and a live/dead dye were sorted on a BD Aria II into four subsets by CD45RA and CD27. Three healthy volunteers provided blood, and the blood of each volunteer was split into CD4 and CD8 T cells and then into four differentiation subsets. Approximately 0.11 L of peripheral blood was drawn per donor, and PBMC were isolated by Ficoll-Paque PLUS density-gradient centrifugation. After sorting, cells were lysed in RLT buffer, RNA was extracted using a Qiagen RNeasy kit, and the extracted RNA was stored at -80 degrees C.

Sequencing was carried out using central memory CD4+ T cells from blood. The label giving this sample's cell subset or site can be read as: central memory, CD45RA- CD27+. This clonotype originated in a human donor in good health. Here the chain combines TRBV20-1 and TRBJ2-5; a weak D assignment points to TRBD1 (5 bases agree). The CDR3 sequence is CSAREGDPRPTQYF. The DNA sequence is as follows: TGCAGTGCTAGAGAAGGGGATCCGCGTCCGACCCAGTACTTC.